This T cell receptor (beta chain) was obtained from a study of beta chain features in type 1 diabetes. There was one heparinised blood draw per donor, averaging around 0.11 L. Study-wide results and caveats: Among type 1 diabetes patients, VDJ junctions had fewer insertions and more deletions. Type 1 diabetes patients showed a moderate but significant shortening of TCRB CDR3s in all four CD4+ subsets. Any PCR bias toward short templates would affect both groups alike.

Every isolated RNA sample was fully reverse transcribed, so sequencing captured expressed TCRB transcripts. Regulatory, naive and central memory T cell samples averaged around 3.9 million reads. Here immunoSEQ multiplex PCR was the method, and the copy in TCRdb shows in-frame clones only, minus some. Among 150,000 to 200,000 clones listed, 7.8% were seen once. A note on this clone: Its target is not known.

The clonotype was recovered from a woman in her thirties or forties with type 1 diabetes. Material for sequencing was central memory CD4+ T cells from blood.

In DNA form, the CDR3 reads TGTGCCAGCAGTTTACTCGAGGGCTCCTACAATGAGCAGTTCTTC. It encodes CASSLLEGSYNEQFF. V is TRBV28 and J is TRBJ2-1, with a tentative D call TRBD2 (5 bases). CDR3 length: 15 residues. The ends were cut back, 2 bases at V and 0 bases at J, with 8 bases in the middle. CDR1 MDHEN and CDR2 SYDVKM come from the germline V gene. Variable domain in full (rest from reference TRBV28 and TRBJ2-1): DVKVTQSSRYLVKRTGEKVFLECVQDMDHENMFWYRQDPGLGLRLIYFSYDVKMKEKGDIPEGYSVSREKKERFSLILESASTNQTSMYLCASSLLEGSYNEQFFGPGTRLTVL.